The source of this TCR beta chain is a study of cytomegalovirus exposure and HLA in healthy donors. About the research overall: For the roughly 390 genotyped donors, approximately 82% fell within the Caucasian-associated ancestry cluster.

Primers: 60 Vbeta forward and 13 Jbeta reverse. Using immunoSEQ multiplex PCR, the repertoire was profiled, and TCRdb retains in-frame clones only, with some absent. The data contain around 190,000 clones, more than 85% of them singletons. Germline CDR1 is SGDLS and CDR2 is YYNGEE. Trimming removed 4 bases at V and 3 bases at J, with 13 bases between. The CDR3 length is 14 residues. The study, taken as a whole, reports: In a later analysis, an Asian-associated ancestry cluster reportedly showed fewer N-insertions than the roughly 650-donor mean. Cytomegalovirus status was reportedly diagnosed by the classifier with high specificity and sensitivity. TCR beta chains numbering more than 150 were designated cytomegalovirus-associated.

Remarks on this clone: No antigen is known for it.

The sequence derives from a woman between 18 and 29 years old in good health and CMV-seronegative. Sequenced sample: PBMCs. This chain connects TRBV9 to TRBJ1-1, with D hard to call. Written as DNA, the CDR3 is TGTGCCAGCAGCTCCCGCGGAGGATACACTGAAGCTTTCTTT. Its translation: CASSSRGGYTEAFF.